The clone carrying this T cell receptor (beta chain) was detected a few times. This sample is part of a study of regulatory T cells in long-lasting Graves disease. Time point of the sample: newly diagnosed GD, antithyroid drugs for less than 3 months. Construction of the TCR library relied on RNA isolated from PBMCs. CDR3 size: 14 residues. Per the germline V gene, CDR1 is MNHEY and CDR2 is SMNVEV (reference sequence). The J segment lost 2 bases and the V segment lost 5 bases, leaving 4 bases of the junction unmatched. The TCR beta library used iRepertoire HTBI primers with Arm-PCR amplification of CDR3. TCRdb called the multiplex PCR reads again in MiXCR, with one record for every CDR3 protein. The table lists 560,000 or so distinct CDR3 sequences, 16% of them singletons. These data also formed part of another study, on T cells in Graves' hyperthyroidism and ophthalmopathy.

The sequencing here drew on peripheral blood mononuclear cells (PBMCs), taken at new diagnosis, from a patient treated with antithyroid drugs. This receptor was identified in a man between 18 and 35 years old with Graves disease. The rearrangement links TRBV27 to TRBJ2-7; 9 positions match TRBD2. Here the CDR3 reads CASSIAGEAYEQYF. DNA for the CDR3: TGTGCCAGCAGTATAGCGGGAGAAGCCTACGAGCAGTACTTC.